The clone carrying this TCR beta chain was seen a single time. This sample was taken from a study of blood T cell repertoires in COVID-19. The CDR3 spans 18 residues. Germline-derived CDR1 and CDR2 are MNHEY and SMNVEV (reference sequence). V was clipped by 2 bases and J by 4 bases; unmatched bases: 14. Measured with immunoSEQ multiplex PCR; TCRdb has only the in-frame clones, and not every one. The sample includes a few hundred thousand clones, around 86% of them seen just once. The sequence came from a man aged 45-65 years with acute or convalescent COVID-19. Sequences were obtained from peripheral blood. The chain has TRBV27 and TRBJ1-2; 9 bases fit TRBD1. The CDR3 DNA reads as TGTGCCAGCAGTTTAACGAGGGGCCACAGGGGGCATGGCTATGGCTACACCTTC. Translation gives CASSLTRGHRGHGYGYTF.